This T cell receptor beta chain was identified during a study of technical replicates of blood from a handful of donors. CDR1 MNHNS and CDR2 SASEGT come from the germline V gene. Deletions cut 4 bases from V and 6 bases from J, with 15 bases between. The CDR3 has 15 amino acids. Produced via immunoSEQ multiplex PCR; TCRdb's table is partial and in-frame only. This sample has about 76,000 clones, with approximately 83% found just once. The chain recombines TRBV6-1 with TRBJ1-4, with D perhaps matching TRBD1 (6 bases). The sample consisted of PBMCs. This receptor was taken from a human donor in good health. Some clones in this sample may be carry-over from other donors' samples. The CDR3 bases are TGTGCCAGCAGTGTTCTACAGGGAGGGGATGAAAAACTGTTTTTT. Amino acid sequence: CASSVLQGGDEKLFF.